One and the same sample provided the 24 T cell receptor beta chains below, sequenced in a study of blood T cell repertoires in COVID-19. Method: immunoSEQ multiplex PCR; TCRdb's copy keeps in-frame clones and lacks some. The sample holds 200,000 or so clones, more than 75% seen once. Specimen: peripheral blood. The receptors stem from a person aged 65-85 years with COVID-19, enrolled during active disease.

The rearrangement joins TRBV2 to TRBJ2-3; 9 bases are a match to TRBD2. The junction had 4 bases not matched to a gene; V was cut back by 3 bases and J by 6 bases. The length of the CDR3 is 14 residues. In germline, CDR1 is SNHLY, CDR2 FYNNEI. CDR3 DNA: TGTGCCAGCAGTGAGTTAGCGGGAGTCGATACGCAGTATTTT. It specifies CASSELAGVDTQYF.

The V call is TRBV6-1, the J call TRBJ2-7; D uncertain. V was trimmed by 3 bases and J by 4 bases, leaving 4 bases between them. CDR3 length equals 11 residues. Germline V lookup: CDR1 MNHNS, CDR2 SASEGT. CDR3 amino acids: CASSERYEQYF. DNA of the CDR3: TGTGCCAGCAGTGAGAGGTACGAGCAGTACTTC.

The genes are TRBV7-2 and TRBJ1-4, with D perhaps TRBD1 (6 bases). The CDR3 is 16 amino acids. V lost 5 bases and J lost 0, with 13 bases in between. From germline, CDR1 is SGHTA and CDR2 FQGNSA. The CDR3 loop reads CASSPFWTATNEKLFF. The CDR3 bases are TGTGCCAGCAGCCCCTTTTGGACAGCAACTAATGAAAAACTGTTTTTT.

CDR3: CASTFRTGERGTQYF. The CDR3 DNA reads TGTGCCAGCACCTTCCGGACAGGGGAGAGGGGTACGCAGTATTTT. The chain is built from TRBV28 and TRBJ2-3; 9 nucleotides agree with TRBD1. CDR3 length: 15 amino acids. V lost 7 bases and J lost 8; bases outside the gene matches: 13. Germline CDR1 reads MDHEN; CDR2 reads SYDVKM.

The CDR3: CASSLSSGSSYNEQFF. The CDR3 nucleotides are TGTGCCAGCAGCTTATCTAGCGGGAGCTCCTACAATGAGCAGTTCTTC. The genes are TRBV7-3 and TRBJ2-1; 10 nucleotides match TRBD2. Germline assignment: CDR1 SGHTA and CDR2 FQGTGA. The trim removed 2 bases at V and 0 bases at J, leaving 1 base unmatched. CDR3 size: 16 residues.

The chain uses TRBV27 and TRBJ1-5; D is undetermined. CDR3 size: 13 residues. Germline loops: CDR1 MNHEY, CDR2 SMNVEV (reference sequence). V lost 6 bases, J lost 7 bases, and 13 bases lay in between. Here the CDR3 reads CASRPGGGQPQHF. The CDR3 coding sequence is TGTGCCAGCAGACCAGGCGGAGGCCAGCCCCAGCATTTT.

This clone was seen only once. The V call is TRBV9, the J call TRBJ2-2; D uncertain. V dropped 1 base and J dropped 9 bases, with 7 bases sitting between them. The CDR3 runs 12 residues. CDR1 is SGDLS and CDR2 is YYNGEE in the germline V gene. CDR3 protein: CASSVTEWELFF. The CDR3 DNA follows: TGTGCCAGCAGCGTAACCGAGTGGGAGCTGTTTTTT.

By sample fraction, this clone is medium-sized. CDR3 DNA: TGTGCCAGCAGCTCTACCGGGACAGGGGTTAGCTCCTACGAGCAGTACTTC. Its translation is CASSSTGTGVSSYEQYF. This chain connects TRBV5-6 to TRBJ2-7, with 10 bases matching TRBD1. This CDR3 spans 17 amino acids. The trim removed 3 bases at V and 0 bases at J, leaving 9 bases unmatched. Germline V gene data show CDR1 as SGHDT and CDR2 as YYEEEE.

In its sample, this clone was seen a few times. Here the CDR3 reads CASRESVPGFLNTEAFF. As DNA, the CDR3 is TGTGCCAGCAGGGAGTCCGTCCCCGGTTTTTTGAACACTGAAGCTTTCTTT. The chain recombines TRBV28 with TRBJ1-1; D call uncertain. The CDR3 length is 17 residues. Germline CDR1 reads MDHEN; CDR2 reads SYDVKM. V gave up 6 bases and J gave up 0 bases, with 20 bases separating them.

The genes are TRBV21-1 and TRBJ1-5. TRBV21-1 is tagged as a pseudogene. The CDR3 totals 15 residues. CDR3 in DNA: TGTGCCAGCAGCAAAATCGGGTGGGGCAATCAGCCCCAGCATTTT. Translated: CASSKIGWGNQPQHF.

The CDR3 protein is CSASVGATNEKLFF. In DNA form, the CDR3 reads TGCAGTGCTAGTGTAGGGGCAACTAATGAAAAACTGTTTTTT. The rearrangement uses TRBV20-1 and TRBJ1-4; possibly TRBD1 for D (5 bases). V lost 3 bases and J 0 bases, leaving 8 bases between the germline ends. The germline CDR1 and CDR2 sequences are DFQATT and SNEGSKA (reference sequence). The CDR3 contains 14 residues.

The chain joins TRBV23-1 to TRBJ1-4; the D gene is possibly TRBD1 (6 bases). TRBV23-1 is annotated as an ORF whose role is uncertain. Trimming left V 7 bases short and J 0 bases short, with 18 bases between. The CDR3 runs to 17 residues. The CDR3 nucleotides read TGCGCCAGCAATGCTACAGGGACGTACGCAACTAATGAAAAACTGTTTTTT. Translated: CASNATGTYATNEKLFF.

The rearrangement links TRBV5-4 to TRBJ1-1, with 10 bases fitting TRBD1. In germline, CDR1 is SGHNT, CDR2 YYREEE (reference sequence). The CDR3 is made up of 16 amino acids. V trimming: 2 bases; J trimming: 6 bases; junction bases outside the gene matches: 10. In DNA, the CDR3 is TGTGCCAGCAGCTTCGGGGACAGGGGAATCAGGTCTGAAGCTTTCTTT. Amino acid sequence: CASSFGDRGIRSEAFF.

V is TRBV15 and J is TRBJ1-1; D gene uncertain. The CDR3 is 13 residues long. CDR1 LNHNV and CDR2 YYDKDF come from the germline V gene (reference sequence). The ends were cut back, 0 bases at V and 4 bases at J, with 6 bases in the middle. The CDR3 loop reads CATSRDPGTEAFF. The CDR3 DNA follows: TGTGCCACCAGCAGAGATCCCGGCACTGAAGCTTTCTTT.

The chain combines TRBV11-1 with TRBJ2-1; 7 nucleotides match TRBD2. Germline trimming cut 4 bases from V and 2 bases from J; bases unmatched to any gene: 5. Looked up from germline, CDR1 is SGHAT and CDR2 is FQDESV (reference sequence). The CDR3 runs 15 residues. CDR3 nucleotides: TGTGCCAGCAGCTCAGTACGGGAGGCCTACAATGAGCAGTTCTTC. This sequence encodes CASSSVREAYNEQFF.

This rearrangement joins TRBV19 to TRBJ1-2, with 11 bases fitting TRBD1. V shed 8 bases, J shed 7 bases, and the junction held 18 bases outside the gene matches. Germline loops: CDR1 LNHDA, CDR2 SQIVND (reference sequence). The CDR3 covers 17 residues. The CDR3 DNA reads TGTGCCAGTCGACCGAGAGGGGACAGGGGGTTCTCAGGTGGCTACACCTTC. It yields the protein CASRPRGDRGFSGGYTF.

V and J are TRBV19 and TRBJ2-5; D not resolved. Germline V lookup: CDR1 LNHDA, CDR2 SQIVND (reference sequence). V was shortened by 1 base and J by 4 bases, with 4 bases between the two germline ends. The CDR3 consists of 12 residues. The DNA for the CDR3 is TGTGCCAGTAGTATAGGTCTAGAGACCCAGTACTTC. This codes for CASSIGLETQYF.

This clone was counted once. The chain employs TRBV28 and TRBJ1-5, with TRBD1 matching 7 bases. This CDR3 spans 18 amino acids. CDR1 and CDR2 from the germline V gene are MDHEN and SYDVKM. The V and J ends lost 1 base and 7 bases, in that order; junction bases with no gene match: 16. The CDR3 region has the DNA TGTGCCAGCAGTTTATACCACAAAGACAGGGTGGTGGGGCAGCCCCAGCATTTT. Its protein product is CASSLYHKDRVVGQPQHF.

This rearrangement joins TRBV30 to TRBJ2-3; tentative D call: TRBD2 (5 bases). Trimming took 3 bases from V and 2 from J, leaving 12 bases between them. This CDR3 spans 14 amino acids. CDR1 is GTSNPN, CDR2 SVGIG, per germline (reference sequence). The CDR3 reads CAWSAGLDTDTQYF. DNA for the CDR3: TGTGCCTGGAGCGCTGGACTTGACACAGATACGCAGTATTTT.

The CDR3 loop is CASKAPGGMLPGELFF. Here the CDR3 DNA reads TGTGCCAGCAAAGCCCCAGGGGGCATGCTTCCCGGGGAGCTGTTTTTT. This sequence joins TRBV27 and TRBJ2-2; 8 positions agree with TRBD1. V dropped 7 bases and J dropped 6; count of bases not matched to a gene: 13. Germline V gives CDR1 MNHEY, CDR2 SMNVEV (reference sequence). The CDR3 has 16 amino acids.

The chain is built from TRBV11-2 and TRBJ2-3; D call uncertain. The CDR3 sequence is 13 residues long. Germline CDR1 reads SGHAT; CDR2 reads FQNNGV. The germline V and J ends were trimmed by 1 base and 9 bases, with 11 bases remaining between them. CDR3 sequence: CASSLGRYPTQYF. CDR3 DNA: TGTGCCAGCAGCTTAGGCCGCTACCCAACGCAGTATTTT.

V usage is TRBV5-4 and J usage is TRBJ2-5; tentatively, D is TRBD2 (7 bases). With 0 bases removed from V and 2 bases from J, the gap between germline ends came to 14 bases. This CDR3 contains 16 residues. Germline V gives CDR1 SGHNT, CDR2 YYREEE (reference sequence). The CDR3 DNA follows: TGTGCCAGCAGCTTGGAGCGGGGTAGGGGGCAAGAGACCCAGTACTTC. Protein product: CASSLERGRGQETQYF.

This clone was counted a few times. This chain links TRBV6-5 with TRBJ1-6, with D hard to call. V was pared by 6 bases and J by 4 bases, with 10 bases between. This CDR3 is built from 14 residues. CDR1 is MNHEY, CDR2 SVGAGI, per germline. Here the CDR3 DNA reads TGTGCCAGCAGCGAGATCCAATATAATTCACCCCTCCACTTT. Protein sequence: CASSEIQYNSPLHF.

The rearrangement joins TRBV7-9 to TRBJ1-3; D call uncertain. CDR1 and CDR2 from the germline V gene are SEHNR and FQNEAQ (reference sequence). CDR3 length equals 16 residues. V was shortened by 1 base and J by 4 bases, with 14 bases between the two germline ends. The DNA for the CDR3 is TGTGCCAGCAGCTTAGGGGATCCGGGGTCCGGAAACACCATATATTTT. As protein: CASSLGDPGSGNTIYF. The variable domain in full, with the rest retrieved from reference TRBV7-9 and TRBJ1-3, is DTGVSQNPRHKITKRGQNVTFRCDPISEHNRLYWYRQTLGQGPEFLTYFQNEAQLEKSRLLSDRFSAERPKGSFSTLEIQRTEQGDSAMYLCASSLGDPGSGNTIYFGEGSWLTVV.